The present entry profiles one T cell receptor delta chain with its context. A far bigger clonotype differs at one base, so this is likely a read error. PBMC RNA was reverse transcribed using gamma-chain- and delta-chain-specific primers. TCRdb ran CATT on the RT-PCR reads. The sample shows about 570 delta-chain clones, just under 60% of them seen only once. The CDR3 has 17 residues. Germline CDR1 is TSWWSYY and CDR2 is QGS. Trimming cost V 4 bases and J 0 bases, with 18 bases left between them. This entry belongs to a study of delta chains in infants with herpesvirus infections. The input for sequencing was peripheral blood, taken at time point 5 of longitudinal follow-up. The sequence came from a human donor who was a Ugandan infant, either HIV-exposed or HIV-unexposed (not recorded which). The V gene is TRDV1, the J gene TRDJ1; D is perhaps TRDD3 (6 bases). The CDR3 DNA reads TGTGCTCTTGGGGTCTGGGAGATACGCTTCGACACCGATAAACTCATCTTT. Translating it yields CALGVWEIRFDTDKLIF.